Each of the 12 T cell receptor beta chains below was sequenced from the same sample in a study of T cells in Graves' hyperthyroidism and ophthalmopathy. From RNA transcripts, TCR beta CDR3 regions were amplified. The HTBI primer set drove a first-round RT-PCR of the TCR CDR3. TCRdb reprocessed the multiplex PCR reads with MiXCR, giving one entry per CDR3 protein. The sample has under 500,000 distinct CDR3 sequences; over 12% are singletons. Sequencing used blood. Receptor source: a man in his fifties with Graves' ophthalmopathy.

In its sample, this clonotype was seen many times. The J gene is TRBJ2-7, the V gene TRBV10-3; D possibly corresponds to TRBD2 (5 bases). Trimming removed 3 bases from V and 5 bases from J, with 14 bases in between. The CDR3 has 14 amino acids. Germline V gene sequence: CDR1 ENHRY, CDR2 SYGVKD. The CDR3 sequence: CAISERLGSHEQYF. Written as DNA, the CDR3 is TGTGCCATCAGTGAAAGACTGGGGAGCCACGAGCAGTACTTC.

This clonotype appeared many times. The chain employs TRBV11-2 and TRBJ2-2; D possibly corresponds to TRBD1 (6 bases). Germline lookup yields CDR1 SGHAT and CDR2 FQNNGV. The V end lost 4 bases, the J end lost 4 bases, and 13 bases lay between the germline ends. The CDR3 loop spans 15 amino acids. The CDR3 here is CASSSTNRATGELFF. The DNA for the CDR3 is TGTGCCAGCAGCTCCACAAACAGGGCCACCGGGGAGCTGTTTTTT.

The chain combines TRBV6-7 with TRBJ2-5, with a possible D match to TRBD2 (6 bases). TRBV6-7 is assigned to the ORF class and has an uncertain function. Trimming removed 5 bases at V and 4 bases at J, with 35 bases between. The CDR3 loop spans 21 amino acids. CDR3 residues: CASSVRRVRGLAWGVLETQYF. The CDR3 DNA follows: TGTGCCAGCAGTGTCCGCAGGGTGCGGGGCCTCGCGTGGGGGGTGTTAGAGACCCAGTACTTC.

There are many counts of this clonotype. The chain carries TRBV29-1 and TRBJ2-7; possible D gene TRBD2, 5 bases. The germline CDR1 and CDR2 sequences are SQVTM and ANQGSEA. V gave up 8 bases and J gave up 7 bases, with 24 bases separating them. The CDR3 length is 14 residues. In nucleotides, the CDR3 is TGCAGCACTAAGCGAGGGAACGATATGGGGGAGCAGTACTTC. Its translation is CSTKRGNDMGEQYF.

This clonotype turned up a few times. This rearrangement joins TRBV5-4 to TRBJ2-1, with 9 bases identical to TRBD1. In germline, CDR1 is SGHNT, CDR2 YYREEE (reference sequence). Trimming cost V 4 bases and J 7 bases; bases outside gene matches: 6. The CDR3 covers 14 residues. CDR3 nucleotides: TGTGCCAGCAGCCTACAGGGGGCAGTAAATGAGCAGTTCTTC. Amino acid sequence: CASSLQGAVNEQFF.

This clonotype was counted a few times. CDR3 residues: CASSLVLGTGLLFGSHNEQFF. The CDR3 DNA sequence: TGTGCCAGCAGCTTAGTGCTCGGGACAGGGCTTTTATTTGGGTCGCACAATGAGCAGTTCTTC. The chain joins TRBV7-2 to TRBJ2-1; 9 bases match TRBD1. Germline V gene data show CDR1 as SGHTA and CDR2 as FQGNSA. The V gene end was trimmed by 1 base and the J gene end by 5 bases; junction bases not matched to a gene: 21. The CDR3 totals 21 residues.

This clonotype was seen a handful of times. J is TRBJ2-7 and V is TRBV20-1; TRBD1 might be the D (5 bases). V was clipped by 1 base and J by 2 bases, with 18 bases between them. The CDR3 sequence is 16 residues long. Germline V gene sequence: CDR1 DFQATT, CDR2 SNEGSKA (reference sequence). This CDR3 is CSARVRSGLGAYEQYF. The CDR3 coding sequence is TGCAGTGCTAGAGTTCGGTCAGGATTAGGGGCCTACGAGCAGTACTTC.

To note about this clonotype: A much larger clone differs from this one at a single base, so this may be a read error. This chain links TRBV11-2 with TRBJ2-7; perhaps TRBD2 as D (6 bases). V gave up 11 bases and J gave up 5 bases, with 19 bases separating them. The CDR3 is made up of 13 amino acids. CDR1 and CDR2 from the germline V gene are SGHAT and FQNNGV. For the CDR3, the DNA is TGTGCCTGCTCTCATGGGAGGTCGAACGAGCAGTACTTC. This codes for CACSHGRSNEQYF.

This chain links TRBV9 with TRBJ2-3; 9 positions match TRBD2. After removal of 3 bases from V and 1 base from J, the junction contained 6 bases not matched to a gene. CDR3 size: 16 residues. CDR1 and CDR2 from the germline V gene are SGDLS and YYNGEE. CDR3 nucleotide sequence: TGTGCCAGCAGCGCCCAACCTAGCGGGGGCACAGATACGCAGTATTTT. Translating gives CASSAQPSGGTDTQYF. Complete variable domain (other parts from reference TRBV9 and TRBJ2-3): DSGVTQTPKHLITATGQRVTLRCSPRSGDLSVYWYQQSLDQGLQFLIQYYNGEERAKGNILERFSAQQFPDLHSELNLSSLELGDSALYFCASSAQPSGGTDTQYFGPGTRLTVL.

The table lists this clonotype with many counts. This chain joins TRBV6-1 and TRBJ1-2, with a tentative D call TRBD1 (6 bases). CDR3 length equals 14 residues. Germline assignment: CDR1 MNHNS and CDR2 SASEGT. V lost 7 bases to trimming and J lost 4 bases, with 16 bases between them. CDR3 nucleotide sequence: TGTGCCAGCAAATATTCAGGGGAAGGCTATGGCTACACCTTC. Translating gives CASKYSGEGYGYTF.

There are a few counts of this clonotype. The chain couples TRBV29-1 to TRBJ1-3; D unresolved. CDR1 SQVTM and CDR2 ANQGSEA come from the germline V gene. V dropped 7 bases and J dropped 3 bases, with 7 bases sitting between them. The CDR3 loop spans 11 amino acids. Here the CDR3 reads CSAKGGNTIYF. DNA of the CDR3: TGCAGCGCCAAAGGTGGAAACACCATATATTTT.

This clonotype was observed many times. This chain connects TRBV20-1 to TRBJ2-5, with 10 bases lining up with TRBD1. The CDR3 length is 14 residues. In germline, CDR1 is DFQATT, CDR2 SNEGSKA (reference sequence). With 5 bases clipped from V and 5 bases from J, the junction kept 8 bases outside the gene matches. CDR3 coding DNA: TGCAGTGCTGACAGGGGGCCGGCAGGGGAGACCCAGTACTTC. Its translation: CSADRGPAGETQYF.